This TCR beta chain was sequenced in a study of blood T cell repertoires in COVID-19. Study background: Donors in the United States, Italy and Spain gave samples during acute or convalescent COVID-19.

Using immunoSEQ multiplex PCR, the repertoire was profiled, and TCRdb retains in-frame clones only, with some absent. Counted here are roughly 250,000 clones, less than 90% occurring once; the ten biggest clones make up less than 15%. This CDR3 is 12 amino acids long. CDR1 is LNHDA and CDR2 is SQIVND in the germline V gene (reference sequence). V was trimmed by 1 base and J by 8 bases, leaving 8 bases between them. Enrolled during active infection, Seattle patients were then followed longitudinally. This chain connects TRBV19 to TRBJ1-1; possible D gene TRBD1, 5 bases. What was sequenced was peripheral blood. This clonotype was obtained from a woman in her twenties or thirties with COVID-19, enrolled during active disease. The CDR3 loop is CASSIGGGEAFF. CDR3 nucleotide sequence: TGTGCCAGTAGTATAGGGGGGGGAGAAGCTTTCTTT.